Only one count was recorded for the clone carrying this T cell receptor (beta chain). These data are taken from a study of blood T cell repertoires in COVID-19. Source study methods: How many nucleated cells were present was estimated from reference gene primer amplification. The protocol was immunoSEQ multiplex PCR, while the TCRdb copy is restricted to in-frame clones and leaves out a portion. V and J calls and clone size are as listed in that table; D and trimming were resolved from the DNA. The table includes under 200,000 clones, approximately 90% detected once. CDR1 is SGHRS, CDR2 YFSETQ, per germline. The CDR3 is made up of 14 amino acids. The ends lost 7 bases at V and 0 bases at J; junction bases unmatched: 6.

The V and J genes are TRBV5-1 and TRBJ1-2; 7 bases fit TRBD1. The receptor comes from a man between 18 and 35 years old with active or convalescent COVID-19. Material for sequencing was peripheral blood. In DNA, the CDR3 is TGCGCCAGCGCCCCGACAGGGACTAACTATGGCTACACCTTC. Translated, it gives CASAPTGTNYGYTF.